The entry below gives a single T cell receptor (beta chain) sequence along with its context. Sequencing used immunoSEQ multiplex PCR; TCRdb keeps in-frame clones, though not all of them. The sample holds 360,000 or so clones, roughly 84% seen once. The data originate from a study of Ad26.COV2.S vaccination and SARS-CoV-2 variants. In the study overall: The vaccine Ad26.COV2.S was put into the muscle once, or twice with 56 days between.

Treatment described: around 19 received Ad26.COV2.S at low or high dose, single or two shots; five or six received placebo; per-sample allocation not given. Samples were taken on day 63 after the first vaccine or placebo injection. This CDR3 is 13 amino acids long. The germline gives CDR1 MGHDK, CDR2 SYGVNS. Trimming removed 2 bases at V and 6 bases at J, with 9 bases between. The gene calls are TRBV25-1 and TRBJ2-3, with D tentatively TRBD1 or TRBD2 (5 bases each). Material: peripheral blood, obtained in a trial of Ad26.COV2.S vaccine versus placebo. The TCR was taken from a person between 18 and 60 years old who received the Ad26.COV2.S COVID-19 vaccine or a placebo. The CDR3 protein is CASSEPWGDTQYF. The CDR3 DNA is TGTGCCAGCAGTGAACCCTGGGGGGATACGCAGTATTTT.